This T cell receptor (beta chain) was profiled in a study of molecular identifiers for immune sequencing clone quantification. Across the study: The replicates split RNA from about 19,000 or 110,000 naive CD8 cells five ways and sequenced four. Findings and caveats of the study: In CMV-specific effectors, clones above 20 copies held over 99% of molecules; naive, under 1%.

Naive CD8 T cells were FACS-sorted by CD8+CD4-CCR7+CD45RA+ markers. The use of previously described methods and listed TCR primers produced the bulk TCR libraries. MiXCR, applied by TCRdb to the PCR reads, yields one record per CDR3 protein. The sample has some 580,000 distinct CDR3 sequences; roughly 27% are singletons. This clonotype was picked up a small number of times. No antigen is known for it. CDR3 size: 15 residues. From germline, CDR1 is MNHNY and CDR2 SVGAGI (reference sequence). Trimming took off 4 bases at V and 0 bases at J, with 12 bases between the two ends. The TCR sequence derives from a human donor in good health. Some libraries in this study had Jurkat cell RNA spiked in. The rearrangement joins TRBV6-6 to TRBJ1-1; possible D gene TRBD1, 5 bases. Sequenced material: naive CD8+ T cells from blood, with Jurkat cell RNA spiked in. Stated subset: FACS-sorted CD8+CD4-CCR7+CD45RA+ naive T cells. CDR3 amino acids: CASSLGDYLNTEAFF. The DNA of the CDR3 is TGTGCCAGCAGTTTGGGGGACTACTTGAACACTGAAGCTTTCTTT.